Each of the 19 T cell receptor beta chains below was sequenced from the same sample in a study of blood T cell repertoires in COVID-19. Profiled with immunoSEQ multiplex PCR; TCRdb holds only in-frame clones, not every one. The sample lists some 66,000 clones, approximately 86% occurring once. Sequencing input: peripheral blood. These receptors were collected from a man aged 60 to 75 with acute or convalescent COVID-19.

The rearrangement uses TRBV11-3 and TRBJ2-3, with a possible D match to TRBD2 (5 bases). Germline V gives CDR1 SGHNT, CDR2 YENEEA. Trimming cost V 5 bases and J 6 bases, with 12 bases left between them. The CDR3 has 13 amino acids. The chain's CDR3 is CASSQTGSDTQYF. CDR3 coding DNA: TGTGCCAGCAGCCAAACGGGGTCGGATACGCAGTATTTT.

The V gene is TRBV6-5, the J gene TRBJ1-5; D call uncertain. V was cut by 0 bases and J by 1 base, with 7 bases left in between. Germline V gene data show CDR1 as MNHEY and CDR2 as SVGAGI. The CDR3 totals 15 residues. The CDR3 region has the DNA TGTGCCAGCAGTTACTCGAGGAACAGCAATCAGCCCCAGCATTTT. Translation: CASSYSRNSNQPQHF.

V is TRBV5-1 and J is TRBJ1-1; D ambiguous. Looked up from germline, CDR1 is SGHRS and CDR2 is YFSETQ. CDR3 length equals 13 residues. Trimming left V 0 bases short and J 5 bases short, with 8 bases between. Here the CDR3 reads CASSLARETEAFF. The CDR3 DNA follows: TGCGCCAGCAGCTTGGCCCGGGAGACTGAAGCTTTCTTT.

V is TRBV29-1 and J is TRBJ2-2; D might be TRBD2 (5 bases). V was cut by 7 bases and J by 1 base, with 13 bases left in between. This CDR3 has 14 residues. Germline V gene lookup returns CDR1 SQVTM and CDR2 ANQGSEA. The CDR3 sequence: CSARDTRNTGELFF. The CDR3, as DNA: TGCAGCGCCCGAGACACTAGGAACACCGGGGAGCTGTTTTTT.

The chain uses TRBV7-2 and TRBJ2-1, with 14 bases that match TRBD2. J was trimmed by 10 bases and V by 5 bases; bases with no gene match: 10. This CDR3 region has 16 residues. Germline-derived CDR1 and CDR2 are SGHTA and FQGNSA. The chain's CDR3 is CASSPRLAGGPGEQFF. CDR3 coding DNA: TGTGCCAGCAGCCCGAGACTAGCGGGGGGGCCGGGGGAGCAGTTCTTC. The full variable domain, completed using reference TRBV7-2 and TRBJ2-1, is GAGVSQSPSNKVTEKGKDVELRCDPISGHTALYWYRQSLGQGLEFLIYFQGNSAPDKSGLPSDRFSAERTGGSVSTLTIQRTQQEDSAVYLCASSPRLAGGPGEQFFGPGTRLTVL.

This clone was seen at least ten times. This chain uses TRBV11-2 with TRBJ2-1; D ambiguous. The V end lost 3 bases, the J end lost 7 bases, and 7 bases lay between the germline ends. There are 12 residues in the CDR3. The germline V gene encodes CDR1 SGHAT and CDR2 FQNNGV. CDR3 coding DNA: TGTGCCAGCAGCTTCGAACAGAATGAGCAGTTCTTC. Amino acid sequence: CASSFEQNEQFF. Supplemented by reference TRBV11-2 and TRBJ2-1, the full variable domain reads EAGVAQSPRYKIIEKRQSVAFWCNPISGHATLYWYQQILGQGPKLLIQFQNNGVVDDSQLPKDRFSAERLKGVDSTLKIQPAKLEDSAVYLCASSFEQNEQFFGPGTRLTVL.

CDR3 residues: CASSLEPSGANIQYF. The CDR3 region has the DNA TGCGCCAGCAGCTTGGAGCCTAGCGGGGCAAACATTCAGTACTTC. V gene TRBV5-1 combines with J gene TRBJ2-4, with 9 nucleotides matching TRBD2. The V gene end was trimmed by 0 bases and the J gene end by 6 bases; junction bases not matched to a gene: 4. Germline CDR1 SGHRS, CDR2 YFSETQ. CDR3 size: 15 residues.

The V and J genes are TRBV19 and TRBJ1-3; D is undetermined. CDR1 LNHDA and CDR2 SQIVND come from the germline V gene (reference sequence). The CDR3 runs 15 residues. V shed 0 bases and J shed 1 base, with 7 bases lying between them. The CDR3 loop reads CASSIDGSSGNTIYF. DNA for the CDR3: TGTGCCAGTAGTATAGACGGGTCGTCTGGAAACACCATATATTTT.

This clone was seen just once. This chain uses TRBV24-1 with TRBJ2-2; D is possibly TRBD1 (5 bases). V was pared by 3 bases and J by 6 bases, with 7 bases between. This CDR3 has 13 residues. Germline CDR1 KGHDR, CDR2 SFDVKD. CDR3: CATSDGAAGELFF. CDR3 DNA: TGTGCCACCAGTGATGGGGCAGCCGGGGAGCTGTTTTTT.

This rearrangement joins TRBV6-6 to TRBJ2-3, with a weak D call TRBD2 (6 bases). V lost 5 bases and J lost 2, with 20 bases in between. The CDR3 spans 17 residues. The germline V gene encodes CDR1 MNHNY and CDR2 SVGAGI (reference sequence). The CDR3 coding sequence is TGTGCCAGCAGTCTCTACCGGGGGATAGGGATCACAGATACGCAGTATTTT. Translating it yields CASSLYRGIGITDTQYF.

This sequence joins TRBV19 and TRBJ2-5; D not resolved. The V gene's germline CDR1 is LNHDA and CDR2 SQIVND (reference sequence). This CDR3 is built from 13 residues. Trimming removed 5 bases at V and 5 bases at J, with 12 bases between. This CDR3 reads CASSLTGLETQYF. CDR3 bases: TGTGCCAGTAGTCTGACTGGCCTCGAGACCCAGTACTTC.

The chain carries TRBV20-1 and TRBJ1-2; D gene uncertain. The ends were cut back, 3 bases at V and 2 bases at J, with 7 bases in the middle. The CDR3 covers 12 residues. Germline lookup yields CDR1 DFQATT and CDR2 SNEGSKA (reference sequence). CDR3 protein: CSASLANYGYTF. CDR3 nucleotide sequence: TGCAGTGCTAGTTTAGCAAACTATGGCTACACCTTC.

This chain joins TRBV4-2 and TRBJ1-6; D ambiguous. CDR3 length: 15 residues. Between the trimmed V and J ends, which lost 3 bases and 7 bases, there was a span of 13 bases. The germline V gene encodes CDR1 LGHNA and CDR2 YNFKEQ. CDR3 sequence (DNA): TGTGCCAGCAGCCATTCAGAACAGAACAATTCACCCCTCCACTTT. As protein: CASSHSEQNNSPLHF.

This clone was seen a few times. The chain couples TRBV27 to TRBJ1-6; D ambiguous. Germline V gene lookup returns CDR1 MNHEY and CDR2 SMNVEV (reference sequence). The V end was cut by 4 bases, the J end by 4 bases, with 8 bases between. This CDR3 is built from 14 residues. The CDR3: CASSWEVYNSPLHF. The DNA of the CDR3 is TGTGCCAGCAGTTGGGAGGTTTATAATTCACCCCTCCACTTT.

This chain connects TRBV6-2 or TRBV6-3 to TRBJ2-5; D unresolved. The CDR3 is made up of 13 amino acids. V lost 2 bases and J lost 5, with 9 bases in between. Germline-derived CDR1 and CDR2 are MNHEY and SVGEGT. The CDR3 nucleotides are TGTGCCAGCAGTTACCTACTCGGGGAGACCCAGTACTTC. Protein sequence: CASSYLLGETQYF.

The chain employs TRBV11-3 and TRBJ1-2; unclear D gene. From germline, CDR1 is SGHNT and CDR2 YENEEA. Trimming took 5 bases from V and 6 from J, leaving 19 bases between them. This CDR3 is 15 amino acids long. The CDR3 spells CASSQTTYEGDGYTF. DNA for the CDR3: TGTGCCAGCAGCCAAACAACCTACGAGGGTGATGGCTACACCTTC.

V gene TRBV4-3 combines with J gene TRBJ2-2; 9 nucleotides match TRBD2. This CDR3 region has 17 residues. Losses at the gene ends were 3 bases for V and 2 bases for J; bases not matched to a gene: 7. Per the germline V gene, CDR1 is LGHNA and CDR2 is YSLEER. The CDR3 region is CASSQNTAGGNTGELFF. In DNA form, the CDR3 reads TGCGCCAGCAGCCAGAACACAGCGGGAGGAAACACCGGGGAGCTGTTTTTT.

The gene calls are TRBV12-3 or TRBV12-4 and TRBJ1-1, with D unclear. The CDR3 is 13 residues long. V lost 3 bases to trimming and J lost 1 base, with 6 bases between them. CDR3 sequence (DNA): TGTGCCAGCAGTTTCAGTCCGAACACTGAAGCTTTCTTT. Translated, it gives CASSFSPNTEAFF.

The chain joins TRBV5-8 to TRBJ2-7; TRBD1 matches at 8 bases. Per the germline V gene, CDR1 is SGHTS and CDR2 is YDEGEE. J was trimmed by 2 bases and V by 6 bases; bases with no gene match: 7. The CDR3 spans 14 residues. The CDR3 sequence: CASIRTGWPYEQYF. The CDR3 DNA reads TGTGCCAGCATCAGGACAGGGTGGCCCTACGAGCAGTACTTC. The full variable domain, with the rest looked up from reference TRBV5-8 and TRBJ2-7, is EAGVTQSPTHLIKTRGQQATLRCSPISGHTSVYWYQQALGLGLQFLLWYDEGEERNRGNFPPRFSGRQFPNYSSELNVNALELEDSALYLCASIRTGWPYEQYFGPGTRLTVT.